This T cell receptor (beta chain) was identified in a study of regulatory T cells in long-lasting Graves disease. Across the study: Patients with persistent Graves' disease had over 5 years of antithyroid drugs and persistent TSH receptor antibodies. Study observations and caveats: There was favoring of TRBV28, TRBJ1-2 and TRBJ2-5 in persistent disease. With a small sample size, accuracy may have been reduced. Persistent patients shared more public clonotypes (under 3,000) than newly diagnosed patients (about 1,000).

A note on this clonotype: Its antigen remains unknown.

Building the TCR beta libraries relied on iRepertoire HTBI primers, and CDR3 regions underwent Arm-PCR. TCRdb re-derived calls from the multiplex PCR reads in MiXCR, one entry per CDR3 protein. The sample contains roughly 300,000 distinct CDR3 sequences, around a fifth of which appear only once. The sample's time point: persistent/refractory GD, antithyroid drugs over 5 years with positive TRAb. From RNA extracted from PBMCs, the TCR library was made. The CDR3 runs to 15 residues. Germline V CDR1 and CDR2: SGDLS, YYNGEE. After removal of 0 bases from V and 6 bases from J, the junction contained 8 bases not matched to a gene.

The chain carries TRBV9 and TRBJ2-7; TRBD1 matches 8 bases. This TCR was sampled from a female donor with Graves disease. Sequenced material: peripheral blood mononuclear cells (PBMCs), taken when the disease was refractory, from a patient treated with antithyroid drugs. CDR3 region: CASSVATGGFGEQYF. CDR3 DNA sequence: TGTGCCAGCAGCGTAGCCACAGGGGGATTCGGCGAGCAGTACTTC.